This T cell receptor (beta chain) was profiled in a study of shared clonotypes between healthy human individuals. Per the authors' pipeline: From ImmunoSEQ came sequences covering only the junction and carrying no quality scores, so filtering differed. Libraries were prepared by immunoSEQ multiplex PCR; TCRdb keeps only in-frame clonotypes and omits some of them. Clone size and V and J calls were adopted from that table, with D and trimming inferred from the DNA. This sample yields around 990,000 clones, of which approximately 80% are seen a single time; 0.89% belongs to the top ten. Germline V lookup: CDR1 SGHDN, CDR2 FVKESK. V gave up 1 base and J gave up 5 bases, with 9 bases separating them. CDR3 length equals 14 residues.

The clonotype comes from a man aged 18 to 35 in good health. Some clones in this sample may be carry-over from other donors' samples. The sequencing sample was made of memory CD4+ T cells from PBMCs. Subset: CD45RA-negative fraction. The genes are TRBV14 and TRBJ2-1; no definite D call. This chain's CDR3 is CASSQGRSNNEQFF. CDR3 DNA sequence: TGTGCCAGCAGCCAAGGCCGGTCAAACAATGAGCAGTTCTTC. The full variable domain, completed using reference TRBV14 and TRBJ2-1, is EAGVTQFPSHSVIEKGQTVTLRCDPISGHDNLYWYRRVMGKEIKFLLHFVKESKQDESGMPNNRFLAERTGGTYSTLKVQPAELEDSGVYFCASSQGRSNNEQFFGPGTRLTVL.